One and the same sample provided the 15 T cell receptor beta chains below, sequenced in a study of T cells after yellow fever vaccination. TCRdb ran MiXCR on the 5' RACE reads and lists one entry per CDR3 protein. This table has 500,000 to 700,000 distinct CDR3 sequences, 15% to 20% appearing once. The sequencing used PBMCs, collected 15 days after the yellow fever booster vaccination. The receptors originated from a man aged 30 to 45 who received the YFV17D yellow fever vaccine.

This clonotype was picked up a small number of times. V usage is TRBV12-3 or TRBV12-4 and J usage is TRBJ1-1, with a weak D call TRBD1 (5 bases). This CDR3 contains 16 residues. V lost 2 bases and J 7 bases, leaving 20 bases between the germline ends. In nucleotides, the CDR3 is TGTGCCAGCAGTTTATCTATTGGGGACTTAAAGGATGAAGCTTTCTTT. Its translation is CASSLSIGDLKDEAFF.

The J gene is TRBJ2-7, the V gene TRBV20-1; TRBD1 agrees at 7 bases. The CDR3 has 15 residues. In germline, CDR1 is DFQATT, CDR2 SNEGSKA (reference sequence). Unmatched junction bases numbered 5, after V lost 0 bases and J lost 0 bases. In nucleotides, the CDR3 is TGCAGTGCTAGAGAATGGGGACAGCACTCCTACGAGCAGTACTTC. Translated, it gives CSAREWGQHSYEQYF.

This clonotype has ten or more counts. The chain joins TRBV5-1 to TRBJ2-1, with TRBD2 identical over 9 bases. The CDR3 is 14 residues long. Trimming took 0 bases from V and 8 from J; bases not matched to a gene: 3. The germline CDR1 and CDR2 sequences are SGHRS and YFSETQ. The CDR3: CASSLEGLADEQFF. The DNA for the CDR3 is TGCGCCAGCAGCTTGGAGGGACTAGCTGATGAGCAGTTCTTC.

This clonotype turned up a few times. The chain employs TRBV5-5 and TRBJ1-4, with 10 bases fitting TRBD1. The CDR3 runs 15 residues. The ends lost 3 bases at V and 8 bases at J; junction bases unmatched: 7. Germline loops: CDR1 SGHKS, CDR2 YYEKEE (reference sequence). CDR3 protein: CASSWAGQGNEKLFF. The CDR3 DNA reads TGTGCCAGCAGCTGGGCGGGACAGGGGAACGAAAAACTGTTTTTT.

This rearrangement joins TRBV20-1 to TRBJ2-1, with 10 bases that match TRBD1. CDR3 length: 15 amino acids. The V segment lost 5 bases and the J segment 7 bases; nucleotides outside the gene matches: 11. Germline CDR1 DFQATT, CDR2 SNEGSKA (reference sequence). CDR3 nucleotides: TGCAGTGCTGAACCGGGACAGGGGCCCTTAAATGAGCAGTTCTTC. Protein: CSAEPGQGPLNEQFF.

The chain couples TRBV28 to TRBJ2-1, with TRBD2 matching 13 bases. The CDR3 sequence is 15 residues long. J was trimmed by 9 bases and V by 5 bases; bases with no gene match: 7. Per the germline V gene, CDR1 is MDHEN and CDR2 is SYDVKM. This chain's CDR3 is CASSQGLAGRSEQFF. CDR3 DNA: TGTGCCAGCAGTCAGGGACTAGCGGGACGGAGTGAGCAGTTCTTC.

The rearrangement links TRBV4-2 to TRBJ2-1; TRBD1 matches 9 bases. CDR3 length equals 14 residues. Unmatched junction bases numbered 2, after V lost 2 bases and J lost 6 bases. Germline CDR1 LGHNA, CDR2 YNFKEQ. The CDR3 reads CASSQLGQGNEQFF. CDR3 coding DNA: TGTGCCAGCAGCCAACTGGGACAGGGCAATGAGCAGTTCTTC.

Only a few counts were recorded for this clonotype. This sequence joins TRBV19 and TRBJ2-1; D possibly corresponds to TRBD2 (5 bases). V dropped 5 bases and J dropped 3 bases, with 14 bases sitting between them. The CDR3 is 15 amino acids. Germline V gene lookup returns CDR1 LNHDA and CDR2 SQIVND (reference sequence). CDR3 in amino acids: CASSPTSAVYNEQFF. CDR3 nucleotide sequence: TGTGCCAGTAGTCCAACTAGTGCCGTCTACAATGAGCAGTTCTTC.

This clonotype was seen once. V and J are TRBV18 and TRBJ2-5, with 7 bases lining up with TRBD2. V shed 3 bases, J shed 1 base, and the junction held 5 bases outside the gene matches. This CDR3 is built from 15 residues. Germline loops: CDR1 KGHSH, CDR2 LQKENI. The CDR3 loop is CASSPASGFQETQYF. DNA of the CDR3: TGTGCCAGCTCACCGGCTAGCGGCTTCCAAGAGACCCAGTACTTC.

This clonotype has more than one count but fewer than ten. J is TRBJ2-1 and V is TRBV3-1; D is unresolved. Germline loops: CDR1 LGHDT, CDR2 YNNKEL (reference sequence). V shed 6 bases and J shed 9 bases, with 12 bases lying between them. This CDR3 spans 12 amino acids. The CDR3 DNA follows: TGTGCCAGCAGGAAGACTGCCGGTGAGCAGTTCTTC. Its protein product is CASRKTAGEQFF.

Only one count was recorded for this clonotype. The rearrangement joins TRBV9 to TRBJ2-1; TRBD2 agrees at 9 bases. Per germline, CDR1 SGDLS and CDR2 YYNGEE. V was clipped by 5 bases and J by 10 bases; unmatched bases: 4. CDR3 size: 12 residues. CDR3 coding DNA: TGTGCCAGCAGTGATGGACTAGCGGAGCAGTTCTTC. Translated, it gives CASSDGLAEQFF.

This clonotype was counted between two and nine times. The rearrangement uses TRBV7-9 and TRBJ2-1; D uncertain. Trimming stripped 1 base from V and 4 bases from J, with 8 bases between. CDR1 and CDR2 from the germline V gene are SEHNR and FQNEAQ (reference sequence). This CDR3 spans 14 amino acids. CDR3 nucleotides: TGTGCCAGCAGCTTAGGAGCAGGTTACAATGAGCAGTTCTTC. Residues: CASSLGAGYNEQFF.

This clonotype was seen more than once but under ten times. In nucleotides, the CDR3 is TGTGCCAGCAGCCCCCGGACAGCCGGGGAGCTGTTTTTT. The encoded protein is CASSPRTAGELFF. The chain recombines TRBV7-2 with TRBJ2-2; a possible D gene is TRBD1 (6 bases). Looked up from germline, CDR1 is SGHTA and CDR2 is FQGNSA. Trimming took off 5 bases at V and 6 bases at J, with 10 bases between the two ends. CDR3 size: 13 residues.

The chain has TRBV12-3 or TRBV12-4 and TRBJ1-1; 9 bases match TRBD1. This CDR3 contains 14 residues. J gave up 6 bases and V 5 bases, and 7 bases lay outside the gene matches. CDR3 coding DNA: TGTGCCAGCAGTCCAGGACAGGGGAAGTCTGAAGCTTTCTTT. Protein sequence: CASSPGQGKSEAFF.

This clonotype was counted between two and nine times. V and J are TRBV15 and TRBJ2-1, with TRBD2 matching over 13 bases. Germline CDR1 reads LNHNV; CDR2 reads YYDKDF (reference sequence). The V and J ends lost 5 bases and 9 bases, in that order; junction bases with no gene match: 10. The CDR3 totals 16 residues. The CDR3 DNA reads TGTGCCACCAGCTGGATACTAGCGGGAGGGGGGGGTGAGCAGTTCTTC. Protein sequence: CATSWILAGGGGEQFF.